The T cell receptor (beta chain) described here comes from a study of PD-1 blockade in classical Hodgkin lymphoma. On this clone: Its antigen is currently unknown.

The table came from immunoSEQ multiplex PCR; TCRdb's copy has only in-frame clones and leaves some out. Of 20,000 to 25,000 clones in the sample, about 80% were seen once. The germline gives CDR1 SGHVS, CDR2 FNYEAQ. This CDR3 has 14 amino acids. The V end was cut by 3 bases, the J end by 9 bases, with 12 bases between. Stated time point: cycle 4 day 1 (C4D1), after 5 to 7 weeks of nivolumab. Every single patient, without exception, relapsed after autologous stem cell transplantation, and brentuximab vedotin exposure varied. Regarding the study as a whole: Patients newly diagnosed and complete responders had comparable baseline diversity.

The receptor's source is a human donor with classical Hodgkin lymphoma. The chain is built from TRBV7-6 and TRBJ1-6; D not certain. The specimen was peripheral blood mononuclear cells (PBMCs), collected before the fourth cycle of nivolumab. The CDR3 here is CASSFLIIGSPLHF. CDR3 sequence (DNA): TGTGCCAGCAGCTTCCTTATAATTGGTTCACCCCTCCACTTT.